The source of this TCR beta chain is a study of blood T cell repertoires in COVID-19. Per germline, CDR1 MNHEY and CDR2 SVGAGI. There are 12 residues in the CDR3. The ends were cut back, 6 bases at V and 4 bases at J, with 7 bases in the middle. Assay: immunoSEQ multiplex PCR; the TCRdb copy retains only in-frame clones and omits some. This sample carries some 240,000 clones, 60% to 85% of them seen once, and the ten largest clones take approximately 7.2%. The TCR sequence derives from a woman aged 70-85 years with acute or convalescent COVID-19. Sequencing input: peripheral blood. The chain has TRBV6-5 and TRBJ1-3; D is uncertain. The CDR3 DNA reads TGTGCCAGCAGCATAACAGGAAACACCATATATTTT. The encoded protein is CASSITGNTIYF.